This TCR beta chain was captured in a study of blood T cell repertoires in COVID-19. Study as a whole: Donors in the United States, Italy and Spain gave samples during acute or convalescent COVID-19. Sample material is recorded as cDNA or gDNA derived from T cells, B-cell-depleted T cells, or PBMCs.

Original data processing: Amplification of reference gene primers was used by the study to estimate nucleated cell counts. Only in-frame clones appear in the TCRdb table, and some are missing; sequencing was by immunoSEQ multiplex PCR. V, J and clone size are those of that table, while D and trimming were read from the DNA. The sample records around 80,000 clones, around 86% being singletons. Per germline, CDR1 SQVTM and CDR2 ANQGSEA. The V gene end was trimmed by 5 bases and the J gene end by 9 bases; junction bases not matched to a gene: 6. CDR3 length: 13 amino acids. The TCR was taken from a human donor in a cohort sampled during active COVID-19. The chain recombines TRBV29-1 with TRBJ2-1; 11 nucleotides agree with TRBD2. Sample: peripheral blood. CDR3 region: CSVTTSGGPEQFF. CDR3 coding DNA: TGCAGCGTTACCACTAGCGGGGGTCCTGAGCAGTTCTTC.